This T cell receptor beta chain was identified in a study of blood T cells in healthy people across ages. On this clonotype itself: The junction departs from the called germline gene at one end, perhaps through a read error.

Germline-derived CDR1 and CDR2 are MNHEY and SMNVEV (reference sequence). The CDR3 has 15 residues. Total RNA was extracted at no less than 5 micrograms per sample. It was with a sample-barcoded 5' primer and a J-beta primer mix that a second PCR of roughly 7 to 12 cycles was run. Every molecule of cDNA carried a tag from a template-switch adaptor with 12 random nucleotides. TCRdb reanalysed the 5' RACE reads using MiXCR and keeps one entry per CDR3 protein. The sample contains 550,000 to 700,000 distinct CDR3 sequences, roughly a quarter of which appear only once. Sequencing input: blood. This TCR was sampled from an older woman in good health. The gene calls are TRBV27 and TRBJ2-5, with D perhaps matching TRBD1 or TRBD2 (6 bases each). This CDR3 reads CASSPRSGGQATQYF. The DNA for the CDR3 is TGTGCCAGCAGCCCCAGGTCTGGGGGGCAAGCGACCCAGTACTTC.